This T cell receptor (beta chain) derives from a study of T cell responses to AZD1222 COVID-19 vaccine. Only in-frame clones appear in the TCRdb table, and some are missing; sequencing was by immunoSEQ multiplex PCR. The repertoire holds roughly 120,000 clones, with around 87% as singletons. Study-wide results and caveats: Seropositive status at baseline applied to only six AZD1222 recipients.

To note about this clone: As yet, its antigen is unknown.

Trimming took 1 base from V and 1 from J, leaving 5 bases between them. From germline, CDR1 is SGHNT and CDR2 YYREEE (reference sequence). CDR3 length: 13 residues. V is TRBV5-4 and J is TRBJ1-1; D gene unclear. The specimen comprised peripheral blood, sampled 28 days after the second AZD1222 dose. The TCR originated in an adult who received the AZD1222 COVID-19 vaccine. DNA of the CDR3: TGTGCCAGCAGCTTGTTGACGAACACTGAAGCTTTCTTT. Translation: CASSLLTNTEAFF.